A selection of T cell receptor beta chains follows, all from one sample in a study of blood T cells in healthy people across ages. TCRdb independently ran MiXCR on the 5' RACE reads; one entry per CDR3 protein. The table includes 1,100,000 or so distinct CDR3 sequences, around 43% detected once. Sequencing was done on a sample of blood. All receptors derive from a woman in her fifties or sixties in good health. Each CDR3 is given with its conserved first and last residue. D genes are given only for firm matches. Only part of the rows carry a size: once, few, many, or a class if the clone is expanded.

CASVPPGLENEQFF	TGTGCCAGCGTCCCCCCGGGACTAGAGAATGAGCAGTTCTTC	-	TRBJ2-1	TRBD2	TRBV7-8
CASRDREGIQYF	TGCGCCAGCAGGGACAGGGAGGGCATTCAGTACTTC	-	TRBJ2-4	-	TRBV10-1
CASSPTSGRAGNEQFF	TGTGCCAGCTCACCGACTAGCGGGAGGGCCGGGAATGAGCAGTTCTTC	many	TRBJ2-1	TRBD2	TRBV18
CASSYSGQTYGYTF	TGTGCCAGCAGTTACTCTGGGCAGACCTATGGCTACACCTTC	many	TRBJ1-2	-	TRBV6-2/TRBV6-3
CSASRTGGEETQYF	TGCAGTGCTAGTAGGACAGGGGGCGAGGAGACCCAGTACTTC	-	TRBJ2-5	TRBD1	TRBV20-1
CASSLLGREAFF	TGTGCCAGCAGCTTACTGGGCAGGGAAGCTTTCTTT	-	TRBJ1-1	-	TRBV7-9
CASSMGRYSPLHF	TGTGCCAGCAGTATGGGTCGATATTCACCCCTCCACTTT	-	TRBJ1-6	-	TRBV12-3/TRBV12-4
CASSSGQGASADTQYF	TGTGCCAGCAGTTCCGGACAGGGGGCGTCTGCAGATACGCAGTATTTT	-	TRBJ2-3	TRBD1	TRBV11-2
CAISESTRSYEQYF	TGTGCCATCAGTGAGTCGACCAGATCCTACGAGCAGTACTTC	-	TRBJ2-7	-	TRBV10-3
CATKPGRSTDTQYF	TGTGCCACCAAACCGGGACGGAGCACAGATACGCAGTATTTT	-	TRBJ2-3	-	TRBV28
CASSRAGSRMERSPPHF	TGTGCCAGCAGTAGGGCGGGCAGCCGTATGGAGCGATCACCCCCCCACTTT	-	TRBJ1-6	-	TRBV12-3/TRBV12-4
CASILPGALNTEAFF	TGTGCCAGCATTCTCCCGGGGGCACTCAACACTGAAGCTTTCTTT	-	TRBJ1-1	-	TRBV12-3/TRBV12-4
CSARDPGFGVEKLFF	TGCAGTGCTAGAGATCCGGGGTTTGGGGTTGAAAAACTGTTTTTT	-	TRBJ1-4	-	TRBV20-1
CASSVSGQGIYEQYF	TGTGCCAGCAGCGTTTCGGGACAGGGGATCTACGAGCAGTACTTC	-	TRBJ2-7	TRBD1	TRBV9
CSVEDNEKLFF	TGCAGCGTTGAAGATAATGAAAAACTGTTTTTT	few	TRBJ1-4	-	TRBV29-1
CASGRGRSGYNEQFF	TGTGCTAGTGGACGCGGGAGGAGTGGCTACAATGAGCAGTTCTTC	-	TRBJ2-1	TRBD2	TRBV12-5
CASSVGASGRAGEQFF	TGTGCCAGCAGCGTAGGAGCTAGCGGGAGGGCAGGTGAGCAGTTCTTC	-	TRBJ2-1	TRBD2	TRBV9
CASSANPGYNEQFF	TGTGCCAGCAGCGCCAATCCAGGGTACAATGAGCAGTTCTTC	once	TRBJ2-1	-	TRBV9
CASSQALAGLQYF	TGCGCCAGCAGCCAAGCACTAGCGGGACTGCAGTACTTC	few	TRBJ2-4	TRBD2	TRBV4-1
CASSSPRDRGGYTF	TGTGCCAGCAGCTCTCCTCGGGACCGAGGAGGCTACACCTTC	few	TRBJ1-2	-	TRBV7-9
CASSQLQGSSDRASTDTQYF	TGTGCCAGCAGCCAATTACAGGGTTCATCGGACCGCGCTAGCACAGATACGCAGTATTTT	-	TRBJ2-3	-	TRBV7-8
CASAQTSGRTDTQYF	TGCGCCAGCGCCCAGACTAGCGGGAGAACGGATACGCAGTATTTT	-	TRBJ2-3	TRBD2	TRBV5-1
CSARSPDTQYF	TGCAGTGCTAGGAGCCCAGATACGCAGTATTTT	once	TRBJ2-3	-	TRBV20-1
CASSLGTSGIQDTQYF	TGTGCCAGCAGCTTAGGGACTAGCGGGATACAAGATACGCAGTATTTT	-	TRBJ2-3	TRBD2	TRBV11-1
CASSPSGFNEQFF	TGCGCCAGCAGTCCATCAGGTTTCAATGAGCAGTTCTTC	few	TRBJ2-1	-	TRBV5-1
CASTGKKRGALNNEQYF	TGTGCCAGCACAGGAAAAAAGAGGGGAGCACTAAACAATGAGCAGTACTTC	-	TRBJ2-5	-	TRBV27
CASSLSHQETQYF	TGTGCCAGCAGCCTGAGTCACCAAGAGACCCAGTACTTC	many	TRBJ2-5	-	TRBV11-2
CAIRTSGRAGTQYF	TGTGCCATCAGGACTAGCGGGAGGGCCGGTACGCAGTATTTT	-	TRBJ2-3	TRBD2	TRBV10-3
CASSESRHEQFF	TGCGCCAGCAGTGAGTCCAGACATGAGCAGTTCTTC	-	TRBJ2-1	-	TRBV10-2
CASSTDTQYF	TGTGCCAGCAGTACAGATACGCAGTATTTT	many	TRBJ2-3	-	TRBV12-3/TRBV12-4
CAISESLGLMAKNIQYF	TGTGCCATCAGTGAGTCTTTAGGGTTGATGGCCAAAAACATTCAGTACTTC	-	TRBJ2-4	-	TRBV10-3
CASSRGLGASNQPQHF	TGTGCCAGCAGTAGGGGATTGGGGGCCTCCAATCAGCCCCAGCATTTT	-	TRBJ1-5	-	TRBV27
CASSLRGNSGANVLTF	TGTGCCAGCAGTTTACGAGGGAACTCTGGGGCCAACGTCCTGACTTTC	-	TRBJ2-6	-	TRBV12-3/TRBV12-4
CASSLRPSGSVNEQYF	TGCGCCAGCAGCTTGAGGCCTAGCGGGAGTGTGAATGAGCAGTACTTC	-	TRBJ2-4	TRBD2	TRBV5-1
CATSTEFQGGMAFF	TGTGCCACCTCCACTGAGTTCCAGGGGGGAATGGCTTTCTTT	-	TRBJ1-1	TRBD1	TRBV6-2/TRBV6-3
CASSDRLRSEQFF	TGTGCCAGCAGCGATAGACTAAGAAGTGAGCAGTTCTTC	once	TRBJ2-1	-	TRBV9
CASSLAGQRGYTF	TGTGCCAGCAGCTTAGCGGGACAGCGGGGCTACACCTTC	-	TRBJ1-2	TRBD1	TRBV11-1
CASSHPGGPGRYEQYF	TGTGCCAGCAGCCACCCGGGAGGGCCGGGTAGATATGAGCAGTACTTC	-	TRBJ2-7	TRBD2	TRBV14
CASSGVIKAEAFF	TGTGCCAGCAGCGGAGTAATAAAGGCAGAAGCTTTCTTT	once	TRBJ1-1	-	TRBV7-8
CASSTGGLAGALWQYF	TGTGCCAGCAGTACTGGGGGACTAGCGGGGGCTTTGTGGCAGTACTTC	-	TRBJ2-7	TRBD2	TRBV28
CAISESWEQYF	TGTGCCATCAGTGAGTCGTGGGAGCAGTACTTC	few	TRBJ2-7	-	TRBV10-3
CASRKRERNTGELFF	TGTGCCAGTAGAAAGCGGGAAAGGAACACCGGGGAGCTGTTTTTT	-	TRBJ2-2	TRBD2	TRBV19
CASRSLSGDYEQYF	TGTGCCAGCAGATCTCTGAGCGGGGATTACGAGCAGTACTTC	few	TRBJ2-7	TRBD2	TRBV6-2/TRBV6-3
CASSPRGTLYEQYF	TGTGCCAGCTCACCCCGAGGGACCCTCTACGAGCAGTACTTC	-	TRBJ2-7	-	TRBV18
CSARDYQTTTSSYNEQYF	TGCAGTGCTAGAGATTACCAGACCACAACGAGCTCCTACAATGAGCAGTACTTC	-	TRBJ2-7	-	TRBV20-1
CASSVDRMNYGYTF	TGTGCCAGCAGCGTCGACCGCATGAACTATGGCTACACCTTC	-	TRBJ1-2	-	TRBV11-2
CAGSPTSPDYRQYF	TGTGCCGGCAGTCCGACCTCACCCGACTACAGGCAGTACTTC	-	TRBJ2-5	-	TRBV2
CASSYSIQGAKNEQFF	TGTGCCAGCAGTTACTCGATCCAGGGGGCTAAAAATGAGCAGTTCTTC	once	TRBJ2-1	TRBD1	TRBV6-6
CAIRDPDGQETQYF	TGTGCTATCAGGGACCCGGACGGACAAGAGACCCAGTACTTC	-	TRBJ2-5	-	TRBV10-3
CTSQTSGRDTQYF	TGTACCAGCCAGACTAGCGGGAGAGATACGCAGTATTTT	-	TRBJ2-3	TRBD2	TRBV6-5
CASSLVLSGSSTDTQYF	TGCGCCAGCAGCTTGGTCCTTAGCGGAAGCAGCACAGATACGCAGTATTTT	-	TRBJ2-3	-	TRBV5-1
CSASSGRGGADTQYF	TGCAGTGCTTCTAGCGGGAGAGGGGGCGCAGATACGCAGTATTTT	-	TRBJ2-3	TRBD2	TRBV20-1
CASSAAEGEQYF	TGTGCCAGCAGCGCAGCTGAAGGCGAGCAGTACTTC	few	TRBJ2-7	-	TRBV9
CASSVMGKDGYTF	TGTGCCAGCAGTGTAATGGGCAAGGATGGCTACACCTTC	-	TRBJ1-2	-	TRBV25-1